These 20 T cell receptor beta chains came from one sample sequenced in a study of cytomegalovirus exposure and HLA in healthy donors. PCR amplification relied on 60 Vbeta primers (plus 13 Jbeta primers). TCRdb's table, derived via immunoSEQ multiplex PCR, lists solely in-frame clones and lacks some. The sample has fewer than 70,000 clones. Sequenced sample: PBMCs. These receptors were obtained from a man in his thirties or forties in good health and CMV-seropositive.

V is TRBV4-1 and J is TRBJ1-5; D gene ambiguous. The germline CDR1 and CDR2 sequences are MGHRA and YSYEKL. The V gene lost 1 base and the J gene lost 4 bases, with 11 bases spanning the gap. The CDR3 length is 15 residues. In DNA form, the CDR3 reads TGCGCCAGCAGCCAAGTTAGTCTCCAAAATCAGCCCCAGCATTTT. Protein product: CASSQVSLQNQPQHF.

This chain links TRBV2 with TRBJ1-5; unclear D gene. Looked up from germline, CDR1 is SNHLY and CDR2 is FYNNEI. The CDR3 totals 14 residues. Trimming pared 4 bases from V and 6 bases from J, leaving 13 bases between. The CDR3: CASSVVGYFQPQHF. The CDR3 DNA reads TGTGCCAGCAGTGTAGTCGGTTACTTTCAGCCCCAGCATTTT.

The chain recombines TRBV2 with TRBJ2-5, with D perhaps TRBD1 (5 bases). The CDR3 consists of 14 residues. Germline values: CDR1 SNHLY, CDR2 FYNNEI. V was shortened by 1 base and J by 3 bases, with 9 bases between the two germline ends. In DNA form, the CDR3 reads TGTGCCAGCAGTGAAGAAGGGGTCAAAGAGACCCAGTACTTC. Translated, it gives CASSEEGVKETQYF. The complete variable domain, with remaining parts taken from reference TRBV2 and TRBJ2-5, reads EPEVTQTPSHQVTQMGQEVILRCVPISNHLYFYWYRQILGQKVEFLVSFYNNEISEKSEIFDDQFSVERPDGSNFTLKIRSTKLEDSAMYFCASSEEGVKETQYFGPGTRLLVL.

The chain is built from TRBV28 and TRBJ2-3, with 8 bases matching TRBD1. Germline CDR1 reads MDHEN; CDR2 reads SYDVKM. J gave up 4 bases and V 5 bases, and 5 bases lay outside the gene matches. The CDR3 has 14 amino acids. CDR3 nucleotide sequence: TGTGCCAGCAGTGCCTCGGACAGGGCAGATACGCAGTATTTT. It codes for CASSASDRADTQYF.

The CDR3 protein is CASSTGVSGNTIYF. CDR3 sequence (DNA): TGTGCCAGCAGCACAGGGGTCTCTGGAAACACCATATATTTT. This sequence joins TRBV2 and TRBJ1-3, with 7 bases fitting TRBD1. Trimming at V came to 6 bases and at J to 0 bases, leaving 2 bases not matched to a gene. The length of the CDR3 is 14 residues. Looked up from germline, CDR1 is SNHLY and CDR2 is FYNNEI.

The V call is TRBV11-3, the J call TRBJ2-1; 8 nucleotides agree with TRBD2. V was pared by 6 bases and J by 7 bases, with 17 bases of the junction left unmatched. CDR1 SGHNT and CDR2 YENEEA come from the germline V gene. The CDR3 is 17 residues long. CDR3 nucleotide sequence: TGTGCCAGCAGTGTGTCTTACCCGGGACTAGGACAGAATGAGCAGTTCTTC. Its translation is CASSVSYPGLGQNEQFF.

This rearrangement joins TRBV5-1 to TRBJ2-2; 8 bases fit TRBD1. V shed 4 bases and J 0 bases; nucleotides not matched to a gene: 11. Germline CDR1 is SGHRS and CDR2 is YFSETQ. The CDR3 runs 18 residues. CDR3 bases: TGCGCCAGCAGCCCTTATACCACAGGGGGGACGAACACCGGGGAGCTGTTTTTT. This translates into CASSPYTTGGTNTGELFF.

The chain carries TRBV30 and TRBJ2-1; 10 positions agree with TRBD1. CDR1 is GTSNPN, CDR2 SVGIG, per germline (reference sequence). The CDR3 length is 14 residues. V lost 5 bases to trimming and J lost 4 bases; unmatched junction nucleotides: 5. The CDR3 DNA reads as TGTGCCTGGGTTCCGGGACAGGGGTACAATGAGCAGTTCTTC. It translates to CAWVPGQGYNEQFF.

The CDR3 loop is CAIRPGQFYNEQFF. CDR3 nucleotide sequence: TGTGCCATCAGACCGGGACAGTTTTACAATGAGCAGTTCTTC. V is TRBV10-3 and J is TRBJ2-1, with 7 bases lining up with TRBD1. Germline V gives CDR1 ENHRY, CDR2 SYGVKD. The CDR3 is 14 residues long. With 6 bases clipped from V and 4 bases from J, the junction kept 6 bases outside the gene matches.

J is TRBJ2-5 and V is TRBV27, with 12 positions matching TRBD2. Germline V gives CDR1 MNHEY, CDR2 SMNVEV (reference sequence). The CDR3 loop spans 16 amino acids. V lost 6 bases and J lost 4; bases outside the gene matches: 9. The CDR3 loop is CASSAQLAGGGETQYF. The CDR3 nucleotides read TGTGCCAGCAGCGCCCAACTAGCGGGGGGAGGAGAGACCCAGTACTTC.

V and J are TRBV5-1 and TRBJ2-7; 9 bases align to TRBD1. Germline V lookup: CDR1 SGHRS, CDR2 YFSETQ. V lost 3 bases to trimming and J lost 7 bases; unmatched junction nucleotides: 5. The CDR3 length is 13 residues. CDR3 sequence: CASSSGQGNEQYF. The CDR3 region has the DNA TGCGCCAGCAGCTCGGGACAGGGCAATGAGCAGTACTTC.

The chain joins TRBV11-3 to TRBJ2-3; D is possibly TRBD1 (5 bases). Between the trimmed V and J ends, which lost 3 bases and 0 bases, there was a span of 10 bases. CDR1 is SGHNT and CDR2 is YENEEA in the germline V gene. The CDR3 loop spans 15 amino acids. The DNA for the CDR3 is TGTGCCAGCAGCTTTACAGGATCTAGCACAGATACGCAGTATTTT. It translates to CASSFTGSSTDTQYF.

The chain employs TRBV18 and TRBJ2-2; 10 positions match TRBD2. The CDR3 sequence is 16 residues long. Trimming at V came to 3 bases and at J to 7 bases, leaving 8 bases not matched to a gene. Germline-derived CDR1 and CDR2 are KGHSH and LQKENI. CDR3 residues: CASSPLAGATVGELFF. As DNA, the CDR3 is TGTGCCAGCTCACCCCTAGCGGGGGCTACCGTCGGGGAGCTGTTTTTT.

The V gene is TRBV6-5, the J gene TRBJ2-7; TRBD1 agrees at 9 bases. Trimming took 2 bases from V and 5 from J; bases not matched to a gene: 4. Germline lookup yields CDR1 MNHEY and CDR2 SVGAGI. The CDR3 consists of 14 residues. Written as DNA, the CDR3 is TGTGCCAGCAGTTACGACAGGGGGGGCAACGAGCAGTACTTC. Its protein product is CASSYDRGGNEQYF.

The chain carries TRBV4-1 and TRBJ2-2, with 13 bases lining up with TRBD2. The CDR3 sequence is 17 residues long. CDR1 MGHRA and CDR2 YSYEKL come from the germline V gene. V shed 1 base, J shed 7 bases, and the junction held 6 bases outside the gene matches. The DNA of the CDR3 is TGCGCCAGCAGCCAAGCAGAGGGACTAGCGGGATTCGGGGAGCTGTTTTTT. Amino acid sequence: CASSQAEGLAGFGELFF.

The chain combines TRBV12-5 with TRBJ2-1, with a possible D match to TRBD2 (5 bases). Trimming removed 3 bases from V and 9 bases from J, with 27 bases in between. The germline V gene encodes CDR1 LGHNT and CDR2 FRNRAP. The CDR3 covers 18 residues. The CDR3 spells CASGFFVGAKRYPSEQFF. For the CDR3, the DNA is TGTGCTAGTGGTTTTTTTGTGGGCGCGAAGCGGTATCCTAGTGAGCAGTTCTTC.

The chain recombines TRBV30 with TRBJ2-7, with a possible D match to TRBD2 (6 bases). V was pared by 7 bases and J by 2 bases, with 12 bases between. Germline loops: CDR1 GTSNPN, CDR2 SVGIG (reference sequence). The CDR3 length is 12 residues. CDR3 sequence (DNA): TGTGCCTTAGCGGCCCAGACCTACGAGCAGTACTTC. Protein: CALAAQTYEQYF.

The chain employs TRBV10-3 and TRBJ2-7, with D uncertain. V lost 0 bases, J lost 0 bases, and 6 bases lay in between. The V gene's germline CDR1 is ENHRY and CDR2 SYGVKD. The CDR3 length is 14 residues. The CDR3 reads CAISESADSYEQYF. The CDR3, as DNA: TGTGCCATCAGTGAGTCGGCGGACTCCTACGAGCAGTACTTC.

V usage is TRBV18 and J usage is TRBJ1-4, with D tentatively TRBD1 (6 bases). This CDR3 has 13 residues. CDR1 and CDR2 (germline): KGHSH, LQKENI. V gave up 4 bases and J gave up 8 bases, with 11 bases separating them. The CDR3 nucleotides are TGTGCCAGCTCACAATACAGGGAGGAAAAACTGTTTTTT. Its translation: CASSQYREEKLFF.

The V call is TRBV6-5, the J call TRBJ1-1, with a possible D match to TRBD1 (5 bases). V lost 8 bases, J lost 4 bases, and 14 bases lay in between. Germline loops: CDR1 MNHEY, CDR2 SVGAGI. This CDR3 region has 13 residues. The CDR3 bases are TGTGCCAGCGGAGACAGTCATTCCACTGAAGCTTTCTTT. Protein: CASGDSHSTEAFF.